This T cell receptor (beta chain) comes out of a study of PD-L1 blockade in urothelial cancer. Noted time point: peripheral blood 6 weeks after treatment start. Clones were read by immunoSEQ multiplex PCR, and TCRdb kept only the in-frame ones, dropping some. The profile covers roughly 120,000 clones, with roughly 89% appearing a single time and around 1.7% taken by the ten largest. Per germline, CDR1 SGHVS and CDR2 FQNEAQ. The V gene end was trimmed by 1 base and the J gene end by 2 bases; junction bases not matched to a gene: 9. CDR3 length equals 17 residues. The rearrangement links TRBV7-8 to TRBJ2-7; 9 bases match TRBD2. The TCR was taken from a man between 60 and 75 years old with urothelial cancer. The sample consisted of PBMCs, taken around atezolizumab (anti-PD-L1) treatment. The CDR3 sequence is CASSLESIAGVPYEQYF. The CDR3 bases are TGTGCCAGCAGCTTAGAGTCGATAGCGGGGGTCCCCTACGAGCAGTACTTC.